One and the same sample provided the 25 T cell receptor beta chains below, sequenced in a study of T cells in Graves' hyperthyroidism and ophthalmopathy. Regions amplified from RNA transcripts were the TCR beta CDR3 regions. The HTBI set primed first-round TCR CDR3 RT-PCR. TCRdb reprocessed the multiplex PCR reads with MiXCR, giving one entry per CDR3 protein. The table has under 350,000 distinct CDR3 sequences, about 14% seen once; the top ten hold 6.5% to 10%. Sequenced input: blood. These receptors all come from a woman in her 30s with Graves' hyperthyroidism that later progressed to Graves' ophthalmopathy.

This clonotype was counted many times. This chain connects TRBV10-3 to TRBJ2-3, with D possibly TRBD1 on 6 matching bases. V gave up 10 bases and J gave up 4 bases, with 12 bases separating them. This CDR3 is 12 amino acids long. Per germline, CDR1 ENHRY and CDR2 SYGVKD. The CDR3 here is CATKQGPDTQYF. CDR3 DNA sequence: TGTGCCACCAAACAGGGTCCAGATACGCAGTATTTT.

The table lists this clonotype with many counts. The gene calls are TRBV15 and TRBJ2-5; D not resolved. The germline CDR1 and CDR2 sequences are LNHNV and YYDKDF (reference sequence). CDR3 length: 12 residues. Trimming removed 0 bases from V and 5 bases from J, with 4 bases in between. Here the CDR3 DNA reads TGTGCCACCAGCAGAGAGACGGAGACCCAGTACTTC. It specifies CATSRETETQYF.

Ten or more counts support this clonotype. The chain links TRBV6-2 or TRBV6-3 to TRBJ2-7; no firm D call. The length of the CDR3 is 13 residues. V was pared by 2 bases and J by 2 bases, with 7 bases between. Germline CDR1 is MNHEY and CDR2 is SVGEGT. This CDR3 is CASSYRGTYEQYF. The CDR3 DNA reads as TGTGCCAGCAGTTACCGTGGAACCTACGAGCAGTACTTC.

This clonotype was counted at least ten times. The rearrangement joins TRBV4-1 to TRBJ2-7; 9 positions agree with TRBD1. J lost 3 bases, V lost 4 bases, and 13 bases had no gene match. The CDR3 loop spans 17 amino acids. Germline V gene sequence: CDR1 MGHRA, CDR2 YSYEKL. The CDR3 sequence: CASSLGTGGLILYEQYF. The DNA for the CDR3 is TGCGCCAGCAGCCTTGGAACAGGGGGCTTGATTCTCTACGAGCAGTACTTC.

With regard to this clonotype: The junction shows a germline mismatch at one end, possibly a read error. The chain recombines TRBV5-4 with TRBJ2-4, with a possible D match to TRBD1 (6 bases). Germline V CDR1 and CDR2: SGHNT, YYREEE (reference sequence). The CDR3 runs 16 residues. CDR3 in DNA: TGTGCCAGCAGCCCCAGGGGTCCCCTCGCCAACAACATTCAGTACTTC. Its translation is CASSPRGPLANNIQYF.

This clonotype was picked up many times. The chain links TRBV18 to TRBJ1-1; no firm D call. The V and J ends lost 5 bases and 6 bases respectively, with 19 bases between them. Germline assignment: CDR1 KGHSH and CDR2 LQKENI. The CDR3 has 15 amino acids. CDR3 bases: TGTGCCAGCTCATCCCGGGCCGCCCTTTCGGCTGAAGCTTTCTTT. Translating gives CASSSRAALSAEAFF.

This clonotype was recorded at least ten times. The chain uses TRBV20-1 and TRBJ2-5; D is possibly TRBD2 (6 bases). Trimming cost V 5 bases and J 5 bases, with 18 bases left between them. The CDR3 extends over 14 amino acids. Germline CDR1 DFQATT, CDR2 SNEGSKA (reference sequence). CDR3 residues: CSAARDWSKETQYF. In DNA form, the CDR3 reads TGCAGTGCTGCGCGGGACTGGTCTAAGGAGACCCAGTACTTC.

In regard to this clonotype: A much bigger clone sits one base away, suggesting this may be a read error. The chain uses TRBV7-6 and TRBJ2-6; 8 nucleotides agree with TRBD2. The CDR3 consists of 16 residues. CDR1 is SGHVS and CDR2 is FNYEAQ in the germline V gene. The CDR3 reads CAGSLGLGPGANVLTF. The CDR3 nucleotides are TGTGCCGGCAGCTTGGGACTAGGTCCTGGGGCCAACGTCCTGACTTTC.

The table lists this clonotype with many counts. This may stem from a read error, because a much larger clone lies one nucleotide away. This rearrangement joins TRBV28 to TRBJ2-1, with no clear D. CDR1 MDHEN and CDR2 SYDVKM come from the germline V gene. The length of the CDR3 is 15 residues. This CDR3 reads CACSLRQSSYNEQFF. The CDR3, as DNA: TGTGCCTGCAGTTTGCGTCAGAGCTCCTACAATGAGCAGTTCTTC.

As for this clonotype: A single base separates this from a much larger clone, so it may be a read error. The V gene is TRBV7-9, the J gene TRBJ2-5; D may be TRBD2 (6 bases). Per the germline V gene, CDR1 is SEHNR and CDR2 is FQNEAQ (reference sequence). The CDR3 covers 15 residues. The CDR3 protein is CANSSFTSRQETQYF. The CDR3 DNA reads TGTGCCAACAGCTCGTTTACTAGCCGCCAAGAGACCCAGTACTTC.

The chain recombines TRBV4-1 with TRBJ1-1; D remains ambiguous. This CDR3 comprises 15 residues. Between the trimmed V and J ends, which lost 4 bases and 3 bases, there was a span of 15 bases. Germline V gene data show CDR1 as MGHRA and CDR2 as YSYEKL. The DNA of the CDR3 is TGCGCCAGCAGCCTCCGGGAAATTGGGGACACTGAAGCTTTCTTT. It specifies CASSLREIGDTEAFF.

Ten or more counts support this clonotype. The gene calls are TRBV30 and TRBJ1-1; a possible D gene is TRBD1 (6 bases). The CDR3 is made up of 15 amino acids. The germline V gene encodes CDR1 GTSNPN and CDR2 SVGIG (reference sequence). The V and J ends lost 0 bases and 8 bases respectively, with 19 bases between them. The CDR3 DNA reads as TGTGCCTGGAGTGTCCGTAGAACAGGGTCCCTAGAAGCTTTCTTT. Translation gives CAWSVRRTGSLEAFF.

This clonotype was counted at least ten times. V and J are TRBV6-2 or TRBV6-3 and TRBJ2-1; TRBD2 matches at 11 bases. The CDR3 covers 17 residues. Trimming at V came to 5 bases and at J to 0 bases, leaving 6 bases not matched to a gene. Germline CDR1 is MNHEY and CDR2 is SVGEGT. The CDR3 DNA reads as TGTGCCAGCAGTACAGGGACTAGCGGCCACTCCTACAATGAGCAGTTCTTC. Amino acid sequence: CASSTGTSGHSYNEQFF.

This clonotype has a handful of counts. The chain is built from TRBV7-3 and TRBJ1-3, with D perhaps matching TRBD1 (6 bases). V lost 5 bases and J lost 8, with 19 bases in between. CDR1 is SGHTA and CDR2 is FQGTGA in the germline V gene. The CDR3 sequence is 15 residues long. CDR3 sequence: CASSPQGRPGDTIYF. The CDR3 bases are TGTGCCAGCAGCCCACAGGGTCGGCCCGGGGACACCATATATTTT. Filled out from reference TRBV7-3 and TRBJ1-3, the complete variable domain reads GAGVSQTPSNKVTEKGKYVELRCDPISGHTALYWYRQSLGQGPEFLIYFQGTGAADDSGLPNDRFFAVRPEGSVSTLKIQRTERGDSAVYLCASSPQGRPGDTIYFGEGSWLTVV.

This clonotype has a handful of counts. One end of the junction varies from germline; a read error may be responsible. DNA of the CDR3: TGCGCCAGCAGCCAAGCCGGGACTCAAAACAATGAACAGTTCTTC. Its translation: CASSQAGTQNNEQFF. The genes are TRBV4-3 and TRBJ2-1; TRBD2 might be the D (6 bases). Germline V lookup: CDR1 LGHNA, CDR2 YSLEER. This CDR3 comprises 15 residues.

The chain links TRBV9 to TRBJ2-1; 9 bases match TRBD2. The CDR3 is 17 amino acids. V gave up 0 bases and J gave up 1 base; unmatched junction bases: 5. Germline CDR1 SGDLS, CDR2 YYNGEE. The CDR3 nucleotides are TGTGCCAGCAGCGTAGAATCGACTAGCGGTTCCTACAATGAGCAGTTCTTC. Translation: CASSVESTSGSYNEQFF.

This clonotype was counted at least ten times. The CDR3: CASSIRTGNEQFF. CDR3 sequence (DNA): TGTGCCAGCAGCATTCGGACGGGGAATGAGCAGTTCTTC. The chain employs TRBV7-9 and TRBJ2-1; D may be TRBD2 (5 bases). Germline loops: CDR1 SEHNR, CDR2 FQNEAQ (reference sequence). The CDR3 consists of 13 residues. V gave up 5 bases and J gave up 7 bases, with 12 bases separating them.

As for this clonotype: The junction differs from germline at one of its ends, possibly a read error. The rearrangement uses TRBV6-1 and TRBJ1-5, with a tentative D call TRBD1 (6 bases). Germline CDR1 MNHNS, CDR2 SASEGT. This CDR3 has 13 amino acids. CDR3 DNA sequence: TGTGCCATCAGTGGACAGCCTTATCAGCCCCAGCATTTT. Its protein is CAISGQPYQPQHF.

This chain uses TRBV20-1 with TRBJ2-1; D is possibly TRBD2 (7 bases). The CDR3 contains 16 residues. Per the germline V gene, CDR1 is DFQATT and CDR2 is SNEGSKA (reference sequence). The V gene lost 3 bases and the J gene lost 1 base, with 16 bases spanning the gap. Here the CDR3 DNA reads TGCAGTGCTAGGGACAGCGGGGAGGGGTCCTACAATGAGCAGTTCTTC. Translation: CSARDSGEGSYNEQFF.

This clonotype came up a few times. The chain links TRBV6-2 or TRBV6-3 to TRBJ2-7; TRBD1 or TRBD2 may be the D gene (5 bases each). Trimming took off 9 bases at V and 3 bases at J, with 6 bases between the two ends. Germline assignment: CDR1 MNHEY and CDR2 SVGEGT. This CDR3 has 10 amino acids. In DNA form, the CDR3 reads TGTGCCAGTGGGGGCTACGAGCAGTACTTC. It yields the protein CASGGYEQYF.

This clonotype was seen repeatedly, ten times or more. For the CDR3, the DNA is TGTGCCAGCAGCTTAACCGGACTAGCGGGAGAGACCCAGTACTTC. Amino acids: CASSLTGLAGETQYF. This chain links TRBV11-2 with TRBJ2-5; 11 bases match TRBD2. CDR1 and CDR2 from the germline V gene are SGHAT and FQNNGV. The V gene end was trimmed by 2 bases and the J gene end by 4 bases; junction bases not matched to a gene: 3. This CDR3 is built from 15 residues.

This clonotype was picked up many times. The chain is built from TRBV6-1 and TRBJ2-7; no clear D. Germline loops: CDR1 MNHNS, CDR2 SASEGT. Trimming took off 8 bases at V and 5 bases at J, with 10 bases between the two ends. The CDR3 spans 11 residues. CDR3 amino acids: CASGHPDEQYF. DNA for the CDR3: TGTGCCAGCGGCCATCCGGACGAGCAGTACTTC.

This clonotype is a singleton in its sample. The chain is built from TRBV27 and TRBJ1-5; D gene uncertain. The germline V and J ends were trimmed by 3 bases and 0 bases, with 9 bases remaining between them. The germline V gene encodes CDR1 MNHEY and CDR2 SMNVEV (reference sequence). This CDR3 is 15 amino acids long. The chain's CDR3 is CASSLAPYSNQPQHF. The DNA for the CDR3 is TGTGCCAGCAGTTTGGCCCCATATAGCAATCAGCCCCAGCATTTT.

Only a few counts were recorded for this clonotype. The gene calls are TRBV24-1 and TRBJ1-5; no reliable D call. Germline assignment: CDR1 KGHDR and CDR2 SFDVKD. The CDR3 runs 14 residues. Trimming took off 5 bases at V and 6 bases at J, with 13 bases between the two ends. The CDR3 here is CATSVARQSQPQHF. For the CDR3, the DNA is TGTGCCACCAGTGTTGCGAGGCAAAGTCAGCCCCAGCATTTT.

The sample holds many counts of this clonotype. This chain connects TRBV5-1 to TRBJ2-1; 9 positions agree with TRBD1. The CDR3 covers 14 residues. CDR1 SGHRS and CDR2 YFSETQ come from the germline V gene. The V and J ends lost 4 bases and 9 bases, in that order; junction bases with no gene match: 8. The DNA of the CDR3 is TGCGCCAGCAGCGTGGGACAGGGCAGGGGTGAGCAGTTCTTC. Translating gives CASSVGQGRGEQFF. Supplemented by reference TRBV5-1 and TRBJ2-1, the full variable domain reads KAGVTQTPRYLIKTRGQQVTLSCSPISGHRSVSWYQQTPGQGLQFLFEYFSETQRNKGNFPGRFSGRQFSNSRSEMNVSTLELGDSALYLCASSVGQGRGEQFFGPGTRLTVL.